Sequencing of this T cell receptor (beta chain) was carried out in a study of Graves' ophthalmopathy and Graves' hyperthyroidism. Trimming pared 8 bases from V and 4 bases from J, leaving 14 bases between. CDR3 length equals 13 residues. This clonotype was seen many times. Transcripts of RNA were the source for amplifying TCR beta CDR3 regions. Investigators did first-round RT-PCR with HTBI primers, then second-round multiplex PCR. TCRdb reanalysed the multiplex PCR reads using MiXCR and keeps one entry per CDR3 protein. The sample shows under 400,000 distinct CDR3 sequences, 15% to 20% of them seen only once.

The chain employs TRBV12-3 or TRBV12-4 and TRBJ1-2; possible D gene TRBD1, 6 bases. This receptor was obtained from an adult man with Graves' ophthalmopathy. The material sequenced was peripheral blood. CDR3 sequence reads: CASLGGQIYGYTF. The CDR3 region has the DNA TGTGCCAGCTTAGGGGGACAAATCTATGGCTACACCTTC.